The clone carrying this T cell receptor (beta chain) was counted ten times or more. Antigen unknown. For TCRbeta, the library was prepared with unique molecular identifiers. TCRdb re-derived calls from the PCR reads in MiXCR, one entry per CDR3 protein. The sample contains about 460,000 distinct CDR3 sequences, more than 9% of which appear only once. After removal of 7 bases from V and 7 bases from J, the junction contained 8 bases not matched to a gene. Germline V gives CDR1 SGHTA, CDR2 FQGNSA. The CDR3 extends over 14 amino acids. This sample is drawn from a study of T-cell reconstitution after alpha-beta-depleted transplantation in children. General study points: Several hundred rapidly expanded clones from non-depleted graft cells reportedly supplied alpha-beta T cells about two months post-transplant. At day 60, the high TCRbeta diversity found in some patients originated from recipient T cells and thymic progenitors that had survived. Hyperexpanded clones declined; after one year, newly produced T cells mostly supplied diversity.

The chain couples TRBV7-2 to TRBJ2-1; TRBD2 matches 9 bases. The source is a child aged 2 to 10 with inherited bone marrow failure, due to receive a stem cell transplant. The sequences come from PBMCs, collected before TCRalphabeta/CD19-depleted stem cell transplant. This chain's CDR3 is CASNVAGDWNEQFF. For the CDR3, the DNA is TGTGCCAGCAACGTAGCGGGAGATTGGAATGAGCAGTTCTTC.